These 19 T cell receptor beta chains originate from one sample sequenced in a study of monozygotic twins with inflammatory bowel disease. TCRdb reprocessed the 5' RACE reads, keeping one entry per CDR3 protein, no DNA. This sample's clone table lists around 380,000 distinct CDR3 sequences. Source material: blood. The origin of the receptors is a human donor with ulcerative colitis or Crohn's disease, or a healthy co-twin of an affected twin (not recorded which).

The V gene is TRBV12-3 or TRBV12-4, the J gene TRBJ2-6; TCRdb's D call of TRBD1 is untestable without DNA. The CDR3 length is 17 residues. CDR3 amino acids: CASRQTGGSPGANVLTF.

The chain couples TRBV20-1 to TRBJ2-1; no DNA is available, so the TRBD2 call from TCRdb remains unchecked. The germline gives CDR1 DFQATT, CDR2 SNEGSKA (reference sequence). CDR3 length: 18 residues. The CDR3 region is CSAEEVIRATSGKDEQFF.

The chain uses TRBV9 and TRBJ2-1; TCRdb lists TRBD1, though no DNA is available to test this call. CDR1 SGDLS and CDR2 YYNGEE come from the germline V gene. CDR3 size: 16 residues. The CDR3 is CASSVTWTSSYNEQFF.

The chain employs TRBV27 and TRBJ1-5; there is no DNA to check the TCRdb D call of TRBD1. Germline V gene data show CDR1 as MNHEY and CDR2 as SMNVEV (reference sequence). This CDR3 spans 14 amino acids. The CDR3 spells CASRRGQSNQPQHF.

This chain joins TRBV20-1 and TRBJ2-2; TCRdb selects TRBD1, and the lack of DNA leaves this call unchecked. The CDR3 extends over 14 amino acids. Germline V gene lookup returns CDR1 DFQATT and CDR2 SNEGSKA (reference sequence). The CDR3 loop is CSASQQGNAGELFF.

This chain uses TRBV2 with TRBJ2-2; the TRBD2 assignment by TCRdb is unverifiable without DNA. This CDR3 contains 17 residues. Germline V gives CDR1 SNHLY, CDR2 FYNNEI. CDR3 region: CASSGSSGGPNTGELFF.

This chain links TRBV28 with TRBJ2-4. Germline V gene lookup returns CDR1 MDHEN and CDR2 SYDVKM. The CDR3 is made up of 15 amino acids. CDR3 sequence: CASSSRQLAKNIQYF.

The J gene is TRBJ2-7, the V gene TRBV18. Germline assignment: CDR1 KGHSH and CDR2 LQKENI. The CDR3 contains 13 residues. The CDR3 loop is CASSPSQNYEQYF.

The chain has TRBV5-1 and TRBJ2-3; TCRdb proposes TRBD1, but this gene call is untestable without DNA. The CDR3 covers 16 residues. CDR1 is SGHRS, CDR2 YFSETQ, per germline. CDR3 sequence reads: CASSAGRQGNTDTQYF.

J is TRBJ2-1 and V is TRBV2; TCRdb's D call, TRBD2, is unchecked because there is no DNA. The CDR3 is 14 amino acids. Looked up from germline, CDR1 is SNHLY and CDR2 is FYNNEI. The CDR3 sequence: CARTSGRARNEQFF.

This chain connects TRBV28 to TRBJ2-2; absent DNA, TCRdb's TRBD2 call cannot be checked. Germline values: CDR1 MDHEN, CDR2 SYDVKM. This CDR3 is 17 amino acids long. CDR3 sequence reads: CASSLLPAGGPGGELFF.

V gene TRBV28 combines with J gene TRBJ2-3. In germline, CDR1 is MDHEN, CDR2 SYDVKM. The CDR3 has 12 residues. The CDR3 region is CASSFEGDTQYF.

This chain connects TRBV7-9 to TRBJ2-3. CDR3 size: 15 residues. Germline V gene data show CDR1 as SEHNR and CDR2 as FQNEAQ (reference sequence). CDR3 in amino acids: CASSLGSGGTDTQYF.

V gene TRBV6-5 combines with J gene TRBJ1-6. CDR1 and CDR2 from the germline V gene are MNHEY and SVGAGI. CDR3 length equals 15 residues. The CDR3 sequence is CASSYDGKGNSPLHF.

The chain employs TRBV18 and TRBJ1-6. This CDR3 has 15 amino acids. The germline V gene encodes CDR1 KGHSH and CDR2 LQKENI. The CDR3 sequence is CASSTKSSYNSPLHF.

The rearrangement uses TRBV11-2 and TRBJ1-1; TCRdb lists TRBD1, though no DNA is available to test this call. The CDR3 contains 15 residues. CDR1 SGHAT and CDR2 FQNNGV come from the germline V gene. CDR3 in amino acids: CASSSRQGLNTEAFF.

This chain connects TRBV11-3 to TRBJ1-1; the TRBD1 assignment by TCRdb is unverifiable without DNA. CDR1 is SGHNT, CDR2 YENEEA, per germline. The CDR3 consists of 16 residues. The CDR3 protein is CASSPGQGNMYTEAFF.

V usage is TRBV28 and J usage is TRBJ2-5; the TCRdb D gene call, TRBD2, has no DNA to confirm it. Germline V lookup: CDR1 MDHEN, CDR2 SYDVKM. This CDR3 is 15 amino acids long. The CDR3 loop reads CASSFSQGGQETQYF.

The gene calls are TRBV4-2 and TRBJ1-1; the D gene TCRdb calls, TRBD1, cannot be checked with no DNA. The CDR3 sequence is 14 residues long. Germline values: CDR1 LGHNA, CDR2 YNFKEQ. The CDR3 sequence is CASSLIKGGGEAFF.